Presented here are 30 T cell receptor beta chains from one specimen sequenced in a study of T cell responses to AZD1222 COVID-19 vaccine. Here immunoSEQ multiplex PCR was the method, and the copy in TCRdb shows in-frame clones only, minus some. The sample holds about 110,000 clones, around nine tenths seen once. Sequencing was performed on peripheral blood, taken 28 days after the second AZD1222 dose. These receptors all come from an adult who received the AZD1222 COVID-19 vaccine.

Details on this clone: Its ends do not fully match the called genes, so a read error is possible. The V gene is TRBV2, the J gene TRBJ2-5, with D maybe TRBD2 (5 bases). The germline gives CDR1 SNHLY, CDR2 FYNNEI. This CDR3 is 13 amino acids long. The CDR3 DNA reads as TGTGCCAGCAGGGAAGGACTGGCAGAGACCCAGTACTTC. It yields the protein CASREGLAETQYF.

V usage is TRBV3-1 (or the pseudogene TRBV3-2) and J usage is TRBJ1-1, with D unresolved. Looked up from germline, CDR1 is LGHDT and CDR2 is YNNKEL (reference sequence). This CDR3 region has 14 residues. With 4 bases removed from V and 1 base from J, the gap between germline ends came to 10 bases. DNA of the CDR3: TGTGCCAGCAGCCTAAGGACGGGGAACACTGAAGCTTTCTTT. Its protein product is CASSLRTGNTEAFF.

CDR3: CASSHGTYSAEAFF. CDR3 DNA: TGTGCCAGCAGCCACGGGACCTATTCTGCTGAAGCTTTCTTT. V is TRBV7-8 and J is TRBJ1-1; D may be TRBD1 (5 bases). Trimming took 5 bases from V and 6 from J, leaving 16 bases between them. Germline values: CDR1 SGHVS, CDR2 FQNEAQ. CDR3 size: 14 residues.

The chain couples TRBV6-1 to TRBJ1-2; D is possibly TRBD1 (5 bases). V lost 3 bases to trimming and J lost 3 bases, with 11 bases between them. The CDR3 length is 14 residues. Germline lookup yields CDR1 MNHNS and CDR2 SASEGT. This CDR3 reads CASSERQNHYGYTF. CDR3 in DNA: TGTGCCAGCAGTGAGAGACAGAATCACTATGGCTACACCTTC.

The V and J genes are TRBV19 and TRBJ2-7; D is unresolved. CDR3 length equals 13 residues. With 3 bases removed from V and 1 base from J, the gap between germline ends came to 7 bases. Germline lookup yields CDR1 LNHDA and CDR2 SQIVND (reference sequence). The CDR3 region has the DNA TGTGCCAGTAGTATTGGGCCTTCCTACGAGCAGTACTTC. Protein: CASSIGPSYEQYF.

This clone came up once. This chain connects TRBV18 to TRBJ1-1; TRBD1 matches 7 bases. CDR1 and CDR2 from the germline V gene are KGHSH and LQKENI. The trim removed 2 bases at V and 1 base at J, leaving 13 bases unmatched. The CDR3 has 18 amino acids. CDR3 amino acids: CASSPARGGLPPNTEAFF. The CDR3, as DNA: TGTGCCAGCTCACCAGCCAGGGGGGGCCTCCCTCCGAACACTGAAGCTTTCTTT.

The V and J genes are TRBV28 and TRBJ1-1; D perhaps matches TRBD1 (5 bases). V lost 7 bases, J lost 0 bases, and 24 bases lay in between. In germline, CDR1 is MDHEN, CDR2 SYDVKM. This CDR3 has 18 amino acids. The CDR3 loop reads CASTWGAVLGPMNTEAFF. CDR3 nucleotide sequence: TGTGCCAGCACCTGGGGCGCCGTATTGGGGCCCATGAACACTGAAGCTTTCTTT.

The J gene is TRBJ2-3, the V gene TRBV18; D perhaps matches TRBD2 (5 bases). With 4 bases removed from V and 3 bases from J, the gap between germline ends came to 14 bases. Germline V lookup: CDR1 KGHSH, CDR2 LQKENI. CDR3 length equals 15 residues. CDR3 residues: CASSRYLRGTDTQYF. In DNA form, the CDR3 reads TGTGCCAGCTCACGCTATCTCCGGGGTACAGATACGCAGTATTTT.

This chain connects TRBV9 to TRBJ1-2; TRBD1 agrees at 7 bases. The V segment lost 0 bases and the J segment 3 bases; nucleotides outside the gene matches: 5. CDR1 is SGDLS and CDR2 is YYNGEE in the germline V gene. The CDR3 has 15 amino acids. CDR3 sequence: CASSVGTGGHYGYTF. As DNA, the CDR3 is TGTGCCAGCAGCGTAGGGACAGGAGGTCACTATGGCTACACCTTC.

The gene calls are TRBV7-8 and TRBJ2-7, with 9 bases that match TRBD1. The V and J ends lost 5 bases and 4 bases, in that order; junction bases with no gene match: 9. Germline V gene lookup returns CDR1 SGHVS and CDR2 FQNEAQ. The CDR3 is made up of 15 amino acids. The CDR3 region is CASSRDRVRWYEQYF. Written as DNA, the CDR3 is TGTGCCAGCAGCCGGGACAGGGTTAGATGGTACGAGCAGTACTTC.

The gene calls are TRBV24-1 and TRBJ2-5, with TRBD2 matching 11 bases. Germline CDR1 is KGHDR and CDR2 is SFDVKD. This CDR3 has 15 amino acids. The ends lost 3 bases at V and 4 bases at J; junction bases unmatched: 3. The CDR3 spells CATSDAGTSGETQYF. CDR3 DNA: TGTGCCACCAGTGATGCCGGGACTAGCGGAGAGACCCAGTACTTC.

V gene TRBV18 combines with J gene TRBJ1-1; no firm D call. CDR3 length: 13 residues. Germline-derived CDR1 and CDR2 are KGHSH and LQKENI. V lost 3 bases and J lost 4, with 9 bases in between. This chain's CDR3 is CASSPPRLTEAFF. The DNA of the CDR3 is TGTGCCAGCTCACCGCCTAGACTCACTGAAGCTTTCTTT.

This clone appeared a few times. The V gene is TRBV21-1, the J gene TRBJ1-3; the D call in the table, TRBD1, was not verified against the DNA. TRBV21-1 counts as a pseudogene. This CDR3 comprises 17 residues. CDR3 protein: CASSKEEGEGSGNTIYF. DNA of the CDR3: TGTGCCAGCAGCAAAGAAGAGGGGGAAGGCTCTGGAAACACCATATATTTT.

In DNA, the CDR3 is TGTGCCAGCAGTCCCCACGGACGAAGCGGGGAGCTGTTTTTT. Protein sequence: CASSPHGRSGELFF. This chain joins TRBV28 and TRBJ2-2; D ambiguous. Trimming removed 5 bases from V and 7 bases from J, with 14 bases in between. Looked up from germline, CDR1 is MDHEN and CDR2 is SYDVKM. CDR3 size: 14 residues. Combining the CDR3 with reference TRBV28 and TRBJ2-2 gives the whole variable domain DVKVTQSSRYLVKRTGEKVFLECVQDMDHENMFWYRQDPGLGLRLIYFSYDVKMKEKGDIPEGYSVSREKKERFSLILESASTNQTSMYLCASSPHGRSGELFFGEGSRLTVL.

The V gene is TRBV2, the J gene TRBJ2-2; 7 bases fit TRBD2. Germline V CDR1 and CDR2: SNHLY, FYNNEI. After removal of 4 bases from V and 6 bases from J, the junction contained 11 bases not matched to a gene. The length of the CDR3 is 16 residues. The CDR3 sequence: CASSVRGLVPPGELFF. The CDR3 nucleotides read TGTGCCAGCAGTGTCCGCGGACTAGTCCCCCCCGGGGAGCTGTTTTTT. Looking up the rest from reference TRBV2 and TRBJ2-2 gives the full variable domain: EPEVTQTPSHQVTQMGQEVILRCVPISNHLYFYWYRQILGQKVEFLVSFYNNEISEKSEIFDDQFSVERPDGSNFTLKIRSTKLEDSAMYFCASSVRGLVPPGELFFGEGSRLTVL.

The chain is built from TRBV2 and TRBJ2-5; D might be TRBD2 (5 bases). This CDR3 is built from 16 residues. Looked up from germline, CDR1 is SNHLY and CDR2 is FYNNEI. V was shortened by 3 bases and J by 5 bases, with 19 bases between the two germline ends. In nucleotides, the CDR3 is TGTGCCAGCAGTGATTCTAGCTTTAGGACTCGGGAGACCCAGTACTTC. It yields the protein CASSDSSFRTRETQYF.

The gene calls are TRBV4-2 and TRBJ1-4; D is uncertain. From germline, CDR1 is LGHNA and CDR2 YNFKEQ. The V gene lost 4 bases and the J gene lost 8 bases, with 8 bases spanning the gap. The CDR3 totals 12 residues. As DNA, the CDR3 is TGTGCCAGCAGCCTTCTGGGGGAAAAACTGTTTTTT. Translating it yields CASSLLGEKLFF.

V and J are TRBV2 and TRBJ2-3; TRBD2 aligns across 9 bases. V was pared by 4 bases and J by 4 bases, with 6 bases of the junction left unmatched. The germline CDR1 and CDR2 sequences are SNHLY and FYNNEI. The CDR3 is made up of 15 amino acids. The CDR3 reads CASSGAGGGADTQYF. In DNA, the CDR3 is TGTGCCAGCAGTGGGGCGGGAGGGGGTGCAGATACGCAGTATTTT.

The gene calls are TRBV10-1 and TRBJ1-1; D gene ambiguous. The germline V gene encodes CDR1 WNHNN and CDR2 SYGVQD (reference sequence). Trimming removed 6 bases from V and 1 base from J, with 6 bases in between. The CDR3 is made up of 12 amino acids. The CDR3 sequence is CASSESNTEAFF. The CDR3 nucleotides read TGCGCCAGCAGCGAATCGAACACTGAAGCTTTCTTT.

This clone has more than one count but fewer than ten. The chain is built from TRBV19 and TRBJ1-1; D gene ambiguous. This CDR3 comprises 13 residues. Per the germline V gene, CDR1 is LNHDA and CDR2 is SQIVND (reference sequence). V dropped 3 bases and J dropped 6 bases, with 11 bases sitting between them. CDR3 nucleotides: TGTGCCAGTAGTATCGTGAGTATCGCTGAAGCTTTCTTT. It encodes CASSIVSIAEAFF.

This sequence joins TRBV5-1 and TRBJ2-1; TRBD2 aligns across 9 bases. The CDR3 length is 15 residues. Looked up from germline, CDR1 is SGHRS and CDR2 is YFSETQ. Trimming took 5 bases from V and 5 from J; bases not matched to a gene: 8. Written as DNA, the CDR3 is TGCGCCAGCAGACTAAGACTAGCGGCGAACAATGAGCAGTTCTTC. Translation: CASRLRLAANNEQFF. The full variable domain, rest sourced from reference TRBV5-1 and TRBJ2-1, is KAGVTQTPRYLIKTRGQQVTLSCSPISGHRSVSWYQQTPGQGLQFLFEYFSETQRNKGNFPGRFSGRQFSNSRSEMNVSTLELGDSALYLCASRLRLAANNEQFFGPGTRLTVL.

V is TRBV3-1 (or the pseudogene TRBV3-2) and J is TRBJ1-2; D not certain. This CDR3 is built from 13 residues. Germline V CDR1 and CDR2: LGHDT, YNNKEL (reference sequence). V gave up 5 bases and J gave up 4 bases, with 11 bases separating them. CDR3 residues: CASSTRVAYGYTF. The CDR3, as DNA: TGTGCCAGCAGCACCCGGGTAGCCTATGGCTACACCTTC.

This rearrangement joins TRBV28 to TRBJ1-1; no clear D gene. Germline V lookup: CDR1 MDHEN, CDR2 SYDVKM. This CDR3 is 12 amino acids long. The V gene lost 2 bases and the J gene lost 4 bases, with 5 bases spanning the gap. The CDR3 DNA reads TGTGCCAGCAGTTTAAGTGGCACTGAAGCTTTCTTT. Residues: CASSLSGTEAFF.

This chain links TRBV6-6 with TRBJ1-2; maybe TRBD1 (6 bases). Trimming cost V 5 bases and J 3 bases, with 10 bases left between them. The CDR3 has 13 amino acids. The V gene's germline CDR1 is MNHNY and CDR2 SVGAGI (reference sequence). This CDR3 is CASSVGADYGYTF. DNA for the CDR3: TGTGCCAGCAGTGTGGGGGCGGACTATGGCTACACCTTC.

This chain connects TRBV6-5 to TRBJ1-2, with 8 nucleotides matching TRBD1. The CDR3 runs to 14 residues. Germline V gene sequence: CDR1 MNHEY, CDR2 SVGAGI. V dropped 6 bases and J dropped 2; count of bases not matched to a gene: 5. DNA of the CDR3: TGTGCCAGCAGGGACAGGGAAAGGAACTATGGCTACACCTTC. Translation gives CASRDRERNYGYTF.

The chain recombines TRBV19 with TRBJ2-2, with D possibly being TRBD1 (6 bases). V lost 4 bases, J lost 0 bases, and 12 bases lay in between. Per germline, CDR1 LNHDA and CDR2 SQIVND (reference sequence). The CDR3 covers 16 residues. CDR3 DNA: TGTGCCAGTAGTACCGAGACAGGCTCGAACACCGGGGAGCTGTTTTTT. The encoded protein is CASSTETGSNTGELFF.

The CDR3 DNA reads as TGCGCCAGCAGTGATCAAGAGACCCAGTACTTC. Translation: CASSDQETQYF. The rearrangement uses TRBV10-2 and TRBJ2-5; D unclear. The V end was cut by 3 bases, the J end by 2 bases, with 1 base between. Looked up from germline, CDR1 is WSHSY and CDR2 is SAAADI. The CDR3 totals 11 residues.

The rearrangement joins TRBV13 to TRBJ2-2; D is possibly TRBD2 (5 bases). V was trimmed by 5 bases and J by 6 bases, leaving 19 bases between them. The germline gives CDR1 PRHDT, CDR2 FYEKMQ (reference sequence). This CDR3 has 16 amino acids. CDR3 bases: TGTGCCAGCAGCCCGCCTAGGATCCGAGGGCCCGGGGAGCTGTTTTTT. The encoded protein is CASSPPRIRGPGELFF.

CDR3: CASSPPTGEGGYTF. The CDR3 coding sequence is TGTGCCAGCTCACCACCAACAGGGGAGGGTGGCTACACCTTC. This chain links TRBV18 with TRBJ1-2; 7 nucleotides agree with TRBD1. V lost 0 bases and J lost 7; bases outside the gene matches: 5. The CDR3 is 14 residues long. Germline loops: CDR1 KGHSH, CDR2 LQKENI.

V and J are TRBV18 and TRBJ2-4, with D uncertain. The length of the CDR3 is 15 residues. V was pared by 0 bases and J by 4 bases, with 10 bases between. CDR1 is KGHSH, CDR2 LQKENI, per germline. The CDR3 DNA reads as TGTGCCAGCTCACCACCGTCGAATCCAAAAAACATTCAGTACTTC. The encoded protein is CASSPPSNPKNIQYF.